This TCR beta chain was captured by sequencing in a study of shared clonotypes between healthy human individuals. Data came from immunoSEQ multiplex PCR; TCRdb stores just in-frame clones and leaves some out. The sample carries roughly 2.1 million clones, roughly 91% recorded once. Naive CD8 cells lacked CD45RO and underwent positive selection for CCR7, leaving out terminally differentiated effector memory CD45RA+ cells. This CDR3 has 14 residues. The ends were cut back, 1 base at V and 5 bases at J, with 11 bases in the middle. Per the germline V gene, CDR1 is SGHTA and CDR2 is FQGNSA. The receptor comes from a man aged 18 to 30 in good health. Some clones in this sample may be carry-over from other donors' samples. V gene TRBV7-2 combines with J gene TRBJ1-1; D possibly corresponds to TRBD1 (5 bases). The sample consisted of naive CD8+ T cells from PBMCs. In DNA form, the CDR3 reads TGTGCCAGCAGCTTAGTAGGGGATTGGACTGAAGCTTTCTTT. Protein: CASSLVGDWTEAFF.